This entry features one TCR beta chain sequence. Its specificity is unknown. These data originate in a study of shared clonotypes between healthy human individuals. Regarding the study as a whole: All-four-donor shared clonotypes had higher generation probabilities than non-shared clonotypes did.

Produced via immunoSEQ multiplex PCR; TCRdb's table is partial and in-frame only. The repertoire consists of 2 million to 3 million clones, with approximately 94% occurring once and the leading ten covering 0.35% to 0.45%. Germline V gene sequence: CDR1 SGHTA, CDR2 FQGNSA. Between the trimmed V and J ends, which lost 5 bases and 0 bases, there was a span of 11 bases. The CDR3 loop spans 15 amino acids. CD4+ cell separation produced CD45RA+ naive and CD45RA-negative memory subsets. The source is a young man in good health. Some clones in this sample may be carry-over from other donors' samples. Material for sequencing was naive CD4+ T cells from PBMCs. Subset given: CD45RA+ positively selected. The chain couples TRBV7-2 to TRBJ1-5; possible D gene TRBD1, 5 bases. The DNA of the CDR3 is TGTGCCAGCAGCCCGGGACCTTATAGCAATCAGCCCCAGCATTTT. It yields the protein CASSPGPYSNQPQHF.